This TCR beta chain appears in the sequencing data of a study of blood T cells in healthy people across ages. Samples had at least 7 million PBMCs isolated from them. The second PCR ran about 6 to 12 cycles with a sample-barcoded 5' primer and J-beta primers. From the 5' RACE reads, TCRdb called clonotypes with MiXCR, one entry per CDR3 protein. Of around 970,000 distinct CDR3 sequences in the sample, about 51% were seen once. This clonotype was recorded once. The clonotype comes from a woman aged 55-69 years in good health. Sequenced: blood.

The CDR3 nucleotides are TGCGCCAGCAGCCCTGGGACAGACTTTTTAAGTGATGAAGCTTTCTTT. It codes for CASSPGTDFLSDEAFF. The chain links TRBV5-1 to TRBJ1-1, with 7 bases fitting TRBD1. Per germline, CDR1 SGHRS and CDR2 YFSETQ. The CDR3 sequence is 16 residues long. The junction had 16 bases not matched to a gene; V was cut back by 4 bases and J by 7 bases.